One and the same sample provided the 26 T cell receptor beta chains below, sequenced in a study of blood T cells in healthy people across ages. The second PCR ran roughly 7 to 11 cycles with a sample-barcoded 5' primer and J-beta primers. Via MiXCR, TCRdb re-called the 5' RACE reads, giving one row per CDR3 protein. The sample includes approximately 820,000 distinct CDR3 sequences, roughly 44% seen only once; the top ten take nearly 20%. The specimen sequenced was blood. The origin of the receptors is a man between 60 and 75 years old in good health.

The chain recombines TRBV20-1 with TRBJ2-7; D ambiguous. Trimming shortened V by 7 bases and J by 3 bases, and 7 bases separated the two germline ends. The CDR3 loop spans 10 amino acids. Germline CDR1 DFQATT, CDR2 SNEGSKA (reference sequence). CDR3 sequence (DNA): TGCAGTGTAGGAAACTACGAGCAGTACTTC. Amino acids: CSVGNYEQYF.

The CDR3 is CASRHQKATNEKLFF. The CDR3, as DNA: TGTGCCAGCAGACATCAAAAAGCAACTAATGAAAAACTGTTTTTT. The chain joins TRBV28 to TRBJ1-4, with unresolved D. CDR1 and CDR2 from the germline V gene are MDHEN and SYDVKM. V was cut by 6 bases and J by 0 bases, with 11 bases left in between. The CDR3 consists of 15 residues.

The CDR3 nucleotides read TGTGCCAGCAGTTACTCGGCCGGGGAAGCTTTCTTT. Protein product: CASSYSAGEAFF. The rearrangement links TRBV6-6 to TRBJ1-1; D is undetermined. The V and J ends lost 0 bases and 8 bases respectively, with 7 bases between them. Germline V CDR1 and CDR2: MNHNY, SVGAGI (reference sequence). There are 12 residues in the CDR3.

CDR3 in amino acids: CASSEPARGGYEQYF. Here the CDR3 DNA reads TGTGCCAGCAGTGAACCCGCGAGGGGAGGTTACGAGCAGTACTTC. This chain uses TRBV2 with TRBJ2-7, with D perhaps matching TRBD2 (6 bases). The CDR3 sequence is 15 residues long. The germline V gene has CDR1 SNHLY and CDR2 FYNNEI. Trimming cost V 2 bases and J 4 bases, with 15 bases left between them.

This clonotype has a handful of counts. The CDR3 loop is CASSPPRGANSPLHF. CDR3 DNA: TGTGCCAGCAGTCCACCGAGAGGGGCTAATTCACCCCTCCACTTT. The chain is built from TRBV27 and TRBJ1-6, with D possibly matching TRBD1 (5 bases). The V end was cut by 5 bases, the J end by 6 bases, with 14 bases between. The V gene's germline CDR1 is MNHEY and CDR2 SMNVEV (reference sequence). The CDR3 is 15 amino acids.

The chain links TRBV20-1 to TRBJ1-1, with D maybe TRBD1 (6 bases). Germline loops: CDR1 DFQATT, CDR2 SNEGSKA (reference sequence). V was cut by 3 bases and J by 2 bases, with 19 bases left in between. The CDR3 is 16 residues long. CDR3 in DNA: TGCAGTGCTAGTCGGTTCTTCACAGGGTTAAACACTGAAGCTTTCTTT. This sequence encodes CSASRFFTGLNTEAFF.

This chain connects TRBV5-1 to TRBJ1-5; D unclear. CDR3 length: 13 residues. V lost 1 base to trimming and J lost 5 bases, with 7 bases between them. In germline, CDR1 is SGHRS, CDR2 YFSETQ. Here the CDR3 DNA reads TGCGCCAGCAGCTTGCTCCCAGATCAGCCCCAGCATTTT. Its translation: CASSLLPDQPQHF.

This clonotype was counted a single time. The chain joins TRBV27 to TRBJ2-2; D uncertain. The germline V and J ends were trimmed by 6 bases and 5 bases, with 13 bases remaining between them. CDR1 and CDR2 (germline): MNHEY, SMNVEV (reference sequence). CDR3 length equals 14 residues. The CDR3, as DNA: TGTGCCAGCAGACCCCAAATGGCGACCGGGGAGCTGTTTTTT. This translates into CASRPQMATGELFF.

The chain joins TRBV12-3 or TRBV12-4 to TRBJ1-2; 8 bases align to TRBD1. Trimming cost V 5 bases and J 8 bases; bases outside gene matches: 7. This CDR3 contains 13 residues. CDR3 in amino acids: CASSVQGAGGYTF. The CDR3 nucleotides read TGTGCCAGCAGTGTCCAGGGGGCGGGCGGCTACACCTTC.

This clonotype showed up many times. V and J are TRBV7-2 and TRBJ2-7; the D is unclear. From germline, CDR1 is SGHTA and CDR2 FQGNSA. The CDR3 loop spans 13 amino acids. V lost 2 bases and J 3 bases, leaving 8 bases between the germline ends. The CDR3 nucleotides read TGTGCCAGCAGCTTAAACGTTAACTACGAGCAGTACTTC. It is translated as CASSLNVNYEQYF.

The chain joins TRBV12-3 or TRBV12-4 to TRBJ1-4, with a tentative D call TRBD1 (5 bases). Trimming removed 6 bases from V and 5 bases from J, with 19 bases in between. This CDR3 is built from 16 residues. For the CDR3, the DNA is TGTGCCAGCAGGCTAGGGCGTGGGGGGTACAATGAAAAACTGTTTTTT. Amino acid sequence: CASRLGRGGYNEKLFF.

This clonotype was recorded a few times. V is TRBV30 and J is TRBJ2-4; no reliable D call. The CDR3 sequence is 13 residues long. Germline V gene data show CDR1 as GTSNPN and CDR2 as SVGIG (reference sequence). Trimming took 0 bases from V and 3 from J, leaving 6 bases between them. For the CDR3, the DNA is TGTGCCTGGAGTGTGTTGGTCAAAAACATTCAGTACTTC. This encodes CAWSVLVKNIQYF.

V gene TRBV6-4 combines with J gene TRBJ2-1; TRBD1 might be the D (6 bases). Matching the DNA end better, TRBJ2-7 makes the J call doubtful. The germline V gene encodes CDR1 MRHNA and CDR2 SNTAGT. This CDR3 has 16 amino acids. This CDR3 reads CASSPTGRSSYNEQYF. The CDR3 DNA reads TGTGCCAGCAGTCCGACAGGCAGGAGCTCCTACAATGAGCAGTACTTC.

The gene calls are TRBV6-6 and TRBJ2-3; possible D gene TRBD1, 5 bases. The CDR3 extends over 15 amino acids. Per germline, CDR1 MNHNY and CDR2 SVGAGI (reference sequence). Deletions cut 0 bases from V and 2 bases from J, with 9 bases between. CDR3 in amino acids: CASSYSGRATDTQYF. CDR3 in DNA: TGTGCCAGCAGTTACTCGGGCAGGGCCACAGATACGCAGTATTTT.

This chain uses TRBV11-1 with TRBJ2-7; TRBD1 matches 7 bases. Trimming cost V 5 bases and J 7 bases; bases outside gene matches: 8. Germline V gene sequence: CDR1 SGHAT, CDR2 FQDESV (reference sequence). CDR3 length: 13 amino acids. CDR3 sequence: CASSRTGYIEQYF. The CDR3 bases are TGTGCCAGCAGCCGGACAGGATATATTGAGCAGTACTTC.

The rearrangement joins TRBV29-1 to TRBJ1-5; TRBD1 is a possible D gene (6 bases). This CDR3 has 14 residues. V was pared by 7 bases and J by 4 bases, with 17 bases between. The V gene's germline CDR1 is SQVTM and CDR2 ANQGSEA. CDR3 sequence: CSGPTGSRNQPQHF. CDR3 nucleotide sequence: TGCAGCGGCCCCACAGGGTCTAGGAATCAGCCCCAGCATTTT.

This clonotype has at least ten counts. One end of the junction is discordant with germline, which a read error may explain. This chain connects TRBV5-1 to TRBJ2-7; TRBD1 matches 7 bases. CDR1 is SGHRS, CDR2 YFSETQ, per germline. This CDR3 contains 14 residues. The chain's CDR3 is CASSLGGQGYEQYF. The CDR3 DNA is TGTGCCAGCAGCTTAGGGGGCCAGGGATACGAGCAGTACTTC.

This chain connects TRBV5-1 to TRBJ2-2, with D uncertain. Germline V gene sequence: CDR1 SGHRS, CDR2 YFSETQ. Trimming took 1 base from V and 1 from J, leaving 8 bases between them. The CDR3 sequence is 15 residues long. CDR3 DNA: TGCGCCAGCAGCTTGACAGCTGGGAACACCGGGGAGCTGTTTTTT. Translated, it gives CASSLTAGNTGELFF.

This sequence joins TRBV12-3 or TRBV12-4 and TRBJ2-1; 15 positions agree with TRBD2. This CDR3 has 15 amino acids. Trimming took 6 bases from V and 9 from J; bases not matched to a gene: 6. The DNA for the CDR3 is TGTGCCAGCAGCCGAAGGACTAGCGGGGGGGTTGAGCAGTTCTTC. Protein product: CASSRRTSGGVEQFF.

The sample holds one count of this clonotype. The gene calls are TRBV20-1 and TRBJ2-4; D tentatively fits TRBD1 or TRBD2 (6 bases each). The closer fit of TRBJ2-5 to the DNA end suggests the J call may be wrong. The CDR3 consists of 17 residues. Germline V CDR1 and CDR2: DFQATT, SNEGSKA (reference sequence). The CDR3 protein is CSAPGGGSNGGGETQYF. The CDR3 bases are TGCAGTGCTCCCGGAGGGGGTTCTAACGGGGGAGGAGAGACCCAGTACTTC.

A note on this clonotype: A much bigger clone sits one base away, suggesting this may be a read error. The chain couples TRBV11-2 to TRBJ2-7; 12 bases line up with TRBD2. Germline V gene data show CDR1 as SGHAT and CDR2 as FQNNGV. J gave up 7 bases and V 7 bases, and 11 bases lay outside the gene matches. The CDR3 sequence is 15 residues long. CDR3: CASTPGTSGLNEQYF. In nucleotides, the CDR3 is TGTGCCAGCACCCCAGGGACTAGCGGGCTCAATGAGCAGTACTTC.

The chain employs TRBV24-1 and TRBJ2-2, with 7 bases that match TRBD1. This CDR3 contains 16 residues. CDR1 is KGHDR and CDR2 is SFDVKD in the germline V gene. The ends lost 2 bases at V and 1 base at J; junction bases unmatched: 3. CDR3 loop: CATSDWDSENTGELFF. The CDR3 region has the DNA TGTGCCACCAGTGATTGGGACAGTGAGAACACCGGGGAGCTGTTTTTT.

The chain carries TRBV2 and TRBJ1-5; 9 nucleotides match TRBD1. The J segment lost 4 bases and the V segment lost 4 bases, leaving 5 bases of the junction unmatched. The germline V gene encodes CDR1 SNHLY and CDR2 FYNNEI. This CDR3 has 15 residues. The CDR3 here is CASSGRGTGNQPQHF. For the CDR3, the DNA is TGTGCCAGCAGTGGTCGTGGGACAGGGAATCAGCCCCAGCATTTT.

The J gene is TRBJ2-1, the V gene TRBV7-3; D is unclear. CDR3 size: 15 residues. Germline assignment: CDR1 SGHTA and CDR2 FQGTGA. V shed 4 bases and J shed 3 bases, with 13 bases lying between them. CDR3 protein: CASSSAPASYNEQFF. The CDR3 coding sequence is TGTGCCAGCAGCTCGGCCCCTGCCAGCTACAATGAGCAGTTCTTC.

The chain links TRBV20-1 to TRBJ1-1; D not resolved. From germline, CDR1 is DFQATT and CDR2 SNEGSKA (reference sequence). Trimming shortened V by 3 bases and J by 5 bases, and 7 bases separated the two germline ends. There are 11 residues in the CDR3. This CDR3 reads CSASRATEAFF. DNA of the CDR3: TGCAGTGCTAGTCGGGCGACTGAAGCTTTCTTT.

The chain carries TRBV20-1 and TRBJ2-4, with D possibly being TRBD2 (5 bases). The J call may be incorrect, as the DNA end agrees better with TRBJ2-7. The CDR3 has 15 residues. Germline CDR1 reads DFQATT; CDR2 reads SNEGSKA (reference sequence). This CDR3 is CSARDVGFGSDEQYF. CDR3 DNA: TGCAGTGCTAGAGATGTGGGTTTTGGTAGCGACGAGCAGTACTTC.